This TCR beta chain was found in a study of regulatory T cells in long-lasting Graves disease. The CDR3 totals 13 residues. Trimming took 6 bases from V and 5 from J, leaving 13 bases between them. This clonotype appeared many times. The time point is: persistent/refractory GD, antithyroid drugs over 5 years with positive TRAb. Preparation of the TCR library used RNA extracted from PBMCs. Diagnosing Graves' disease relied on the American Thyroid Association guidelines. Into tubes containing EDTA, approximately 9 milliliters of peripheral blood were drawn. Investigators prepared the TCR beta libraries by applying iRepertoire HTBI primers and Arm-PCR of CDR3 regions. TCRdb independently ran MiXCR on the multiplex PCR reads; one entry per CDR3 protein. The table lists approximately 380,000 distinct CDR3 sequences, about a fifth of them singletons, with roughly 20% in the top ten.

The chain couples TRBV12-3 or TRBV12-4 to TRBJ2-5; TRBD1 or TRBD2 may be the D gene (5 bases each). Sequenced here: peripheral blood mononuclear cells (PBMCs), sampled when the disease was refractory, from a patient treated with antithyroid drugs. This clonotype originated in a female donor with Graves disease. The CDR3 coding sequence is TGTGCCAGCAGCTTTGGGGGTCTGGAGACCCAGTACTTC. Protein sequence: CASSFGGLETQYF.